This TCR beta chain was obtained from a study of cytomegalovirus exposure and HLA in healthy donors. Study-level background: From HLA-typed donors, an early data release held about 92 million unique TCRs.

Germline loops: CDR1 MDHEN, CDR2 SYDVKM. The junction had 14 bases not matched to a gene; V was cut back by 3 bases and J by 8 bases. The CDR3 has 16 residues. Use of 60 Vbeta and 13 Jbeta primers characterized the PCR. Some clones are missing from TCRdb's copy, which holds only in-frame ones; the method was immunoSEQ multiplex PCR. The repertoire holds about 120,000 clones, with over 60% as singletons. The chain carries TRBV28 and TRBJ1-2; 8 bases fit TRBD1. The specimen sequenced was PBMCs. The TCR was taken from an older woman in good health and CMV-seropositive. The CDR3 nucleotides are TGTGCCAGCAGTTTTATAAACCCGGGACAGGCGATGGGCTACACCTTC. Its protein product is CASSFINPGQAMGYTF.